A selection of T cell receptor beta chains follows, all from one sample in a study of blood T cell repertoires in COVID-19. TCRdb's copy holds only in-frame clones and misses some; the assay was immunoSEQ multiplex PCR. The sample contains roughly 180,000 clones, 79% of which appear only once. The source material was peripheral blood. Source of these receptors: a woman in her sixties with COVID-19, enrolled during active disease. Both conserved end residues are trimmed from each CDR3. The order of the fields is J gene, V gene, CDR3 protein.

TRBJ1-5,TRBV4-3,ASSPGGARSNQPQH
TRBJ2-3,TRBV5-4,ASSLGTRIVDTQY
TRBJ2-2,TRBV6-4,ASSELAGGAGELF
TRBJ2-3,TRBV7-9,ASSLGQGDTQY
TRBJ2-7,TRBV11-2,ASRINTGGPYEQY
TRBJ2-3,TRBV27,ASSLQGRPDTQY
TRBJ1-1,TRBV28,ASSLLGADTEAF
TRBJ2-1,TRBV6-6,ASSPGSYNEQF
TRBJ2-2,TRBV9,ASSPQGALNTGELF
TRBJ2-2,TRBV5-1,ASSKGQNTGELF
TRBJ2-7,TRBV7-3,ASSPGSFGEQY
TRBJ1-5,TRBV29-1,SAGGQDQPQH
TRBJ2-5,TRBV19,ASSIGWTGGETQY
TRBJ1-4,TRBV7-9,ASSLDGSGWNEKLF
TRBJ1-3,TRBV2,ASTRSRENTIY
TRBJ2-1,TRBV28,ASSLAGVTYNEQF
TRBJ1-5,TRBV19,ASSIIRVLSNQPQH
TRBJ1-3,TRBV2,ASSEVRGGNTIY
TRBJ2-1,TRBV9,ASSVLPGLADNEQF
TRBJ2-2,TRBV5-1,ASSEAVRDTGELF